This TCR beta chain emerged from a study of T-cell reconstitution after alpha-beta-depleted transplantation in children. In its sample, this clonotype was seen a few times. Germline V gene data show CDR1 as SGHTA and CDR2 as FQGNSA. The CDR3 has 14 residues. V gave up 5 bases and J gave up 4 bases, with 14 bases separating them. Unique molecular identifiers were used to barcode this TCRbeta library. TCRdb reprocessed the PCR reads via MiXCR and lists one record per CDR3 protein. The table includes around 670,000 distinct CDR3 sequences, around 13% detected once. The sample was PBMCs, taken before TCRalphabeta/CD19-depleted stem cell transplant. This TCR was sampled from a girl aged 2-10 years with congenital amegakaryocytic thrombocytopenia, due to receive a stem cell transplant. The V call is TRBV7-2, the J call TRBJ1-2; D might be TRBD1 (5 bases). CDR3 sequence (DNA): TGTGCCAGCAGCCTAACCCAGGGATCCTATGGCTACACCTTC. It encodes CASSLTQGSYGYTF.